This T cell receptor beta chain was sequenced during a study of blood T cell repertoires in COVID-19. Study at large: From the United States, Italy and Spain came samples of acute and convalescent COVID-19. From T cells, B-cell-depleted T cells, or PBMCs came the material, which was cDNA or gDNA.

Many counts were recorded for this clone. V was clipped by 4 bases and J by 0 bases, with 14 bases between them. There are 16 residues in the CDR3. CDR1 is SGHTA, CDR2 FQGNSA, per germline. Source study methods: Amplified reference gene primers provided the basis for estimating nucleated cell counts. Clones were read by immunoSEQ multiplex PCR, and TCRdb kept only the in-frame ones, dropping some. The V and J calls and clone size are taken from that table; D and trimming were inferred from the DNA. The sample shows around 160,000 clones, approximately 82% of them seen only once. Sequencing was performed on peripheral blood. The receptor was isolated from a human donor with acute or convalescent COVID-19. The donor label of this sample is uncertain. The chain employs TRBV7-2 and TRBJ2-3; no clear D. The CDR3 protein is CASSYRRAASTDTQYF. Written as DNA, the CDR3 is TGTGCCAGCAGCTACCGGAGAGCAGCTAGCACAGATACGCAGTATTTT.